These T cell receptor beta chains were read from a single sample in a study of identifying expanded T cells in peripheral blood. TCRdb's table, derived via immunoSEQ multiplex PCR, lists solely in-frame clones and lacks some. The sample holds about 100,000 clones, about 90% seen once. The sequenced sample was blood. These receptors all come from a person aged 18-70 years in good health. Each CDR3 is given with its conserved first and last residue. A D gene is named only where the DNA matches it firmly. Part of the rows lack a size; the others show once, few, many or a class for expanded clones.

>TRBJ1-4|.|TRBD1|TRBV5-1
TGCGCCAGCAGCCCGACAGGGGGTAATGAAAAACTGTTTTTT
CASSPTGGNEKLFF
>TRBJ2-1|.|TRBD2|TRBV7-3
TGTGCCAGCAGCTTAAACGGGGGGGCGACCTACAATGAGCAGTTCTTC
CASSLNGGATYNEQFF
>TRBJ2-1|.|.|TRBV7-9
TGTGCCAGCAGCCTAAGGAGGGGGTCCTACAATGAGCAGTTCTTC
CASSLRRGSYNEQFF
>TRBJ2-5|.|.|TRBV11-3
TGTGCCAGCAGCTCACCTTACATCGACGGCGTTCAAGAGACCCAGTACTTC
CASSSPYIDGVQETQYF
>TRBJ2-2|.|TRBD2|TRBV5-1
TGCGCCAGCACCCTTGAGGTAGCGGGGCCGAGGAACACCGGGGAGCTGTTTTTT
CASTLEVAGPRNTGELFF
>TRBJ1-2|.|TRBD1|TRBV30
TGTGCCTGGAGAGGACAGGGAGCTAACTATGGCTACACCTTC
CAWRGQGANYGYTF
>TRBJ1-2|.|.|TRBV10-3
TGTGCCATCACCGGAGGGGCCTATGGCTACACCTTC
CAITGGAYGYTF
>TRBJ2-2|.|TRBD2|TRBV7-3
TGTGCCAGCAGCTCCGGGACTAGCGACACCGGGGAGCTGTTTTTT
CASSSGTSDTGELFF
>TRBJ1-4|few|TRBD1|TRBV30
TGTGCCTTTAGGACAGGTCGGAATGAAAAACTGTTTTTT
CAFRTGRNEKLFF
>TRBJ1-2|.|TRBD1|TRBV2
TGTGCCAGCAGTTGGGACAGGGAAGATGGCTACACCTTC
CASSWDREDGYTF